The 13 T cell receptor beta chains presented below share a single source sample, sequenced in a study of esophageal squamous cell carcinoma under preoperative chemotherapy. Time point of the sample: after preoperative PTX-NDP chemotherapy. TCRdb re-called the PCR reads through MiXCR, storing one row per CDR3 protein. This sample has around 30,000 distinct CDR3 sequences, with around 50% found just once. Sampling was carried out from a patient given preoperative chemotherapy. These receptors were obtained from a human donor with esophageal squamous cell carcinoma. The donor label of this sample is uncertain.

This clonotype was seen a few times. This rearrangement joins TRBV7-2 to TRBJ2-5; TRBD2 agrees at 8 bases. J gave up 0 bases and V 1 base, and 10 bases lay outside the gene matches. From germline, CDR1 is SGHTA and CDR2 FQGNSA. The CDR3 contains 18 residues. The CDR3 sequence is CASSLGGAGGRDQETQYF. In nucleotides, the CDR3 is TGTGCCAGCAGCTTAGGGGGGGCGGGGGGCCGTGACCAAGAGACCCAGTACTTC. The full variable domain, completed using reference TRBV7-2 and TRBJ2-5, is GAGVSQSPSNKVTEKGKDVELRCDPISGHTALYWYRQSLGQGLEFLIYFQGNSAPDKSGLPSDRFSAERTGGSVSTLTIQRTQQEDSAVYLCASSLGGAGGRDQETQYFGPGTRLLVL.

This clonotype has a count of ten or more. The chain recombines TRBV7-2 with TRBJ2-5, with TRBD2 matching 9 bases. The J call is uncertain, as TRBJ2-1 better fits the DNA end. CDR1 is SGHTA, CDR2 FQGNSA, per germline. The CDR3 is made up of 14 amino acids. The CDR3 coding sequence is TGTGCCAGCAGCTTAGCCCTAGCGGGATATGAGCAGTTCTTC. Translation gives CASSLALAGYEQFF.

This chain connects TRBV12-3 or TRBV12-4 to TRBJ2-3, with a possible D match to TRBD2 (7 bases). The DNA end is a closer match to TRBJ2-1, so the J assignment may be wrong. The CDR3 is made up of 16 amino acids. CDR3 in DNA: TGTGCCAGCAGTACCACGAGGGGGGGAGCCAAAAACACTCAGTTCTTC. Translation: CASSTTRGGAKNTQFF.

The chain has TRBV28 and TRBJ2-5; 7 bases match TRBD1. The CDR3 totals 12 residues. The germline V gene encodes CDR1 MDHEN and CDR2 SYDVKM. V was pared by 11 bases and J by 1 base, with 4 bases of the junction left unmatched. The CDR3 spells CARQGSQETQYF. CDR3 in DNA: TGTGCCCGACAGGGAAGCCAAGAGACCCAGTACTTC.

As regards this clonotype: Germline and junction disagree at one end, which may indicate a read error. This chain uses TRBV7-3 with TRBJ2-4, with D possibly being TRBD1 or TRBD2 (5 bases each). Germline CDR1 reads SGHTA; CDR2 reads FQGTGA. This CDR3 spans 15 amino acids. In nucleotides, the CDR3 is TGTGGCAGCAGCCCGGGGACGCGAGCCAAAGATACTCAGTACTTC. It yields the protein CGSSPGTRAKDTQYF. Drawing the rest from reference TRBV7-3 and TRBJ2-4, the complete variable domain is GAGVSQTPSNKVTEKGKYVELRCDPISGHTALYWYRQSLGQGPEFLIYFQGTGAADDSGLPNDRFFAVRPEGSVSTLKIQRTERGDSAVYLCGSSPGTRAKDTQYFGAGTRLSVL.

The chain links TRBV30 to TRBJ2-4; 8 bases map to TRBD1. Per the germline V gene, CDR1 is GTSNPN and CDR2 is SVGIG (reference sequence). Trimming cost V 2 bases and J 5 bases; bases outside gene matches: 14. The CDR3 has 17 amino acids. CDR3 region: CAWSTSLGQGLENIQYF. The CDR3, as DNA: TGTGCCTGGAGTACCTCTTTAGGACAGGGATTAGAAAACATTCAGTACTTC.

This clonotype has at least ten counts. A clone one base away is much larger, so this may be a read error. As the CDR3 is not closed by the conserved phenylalanine or tryptophan, this likely results from a read error. The rearrangement links TRBV11-3 to TRBJ2-5, with TRBD1 matching over 9 bases. V lost 5 bases and J lost 4; bases outside the gene matches: 11. The germline V gene encodes CDR1 SGHNT and CDR2 YENEEA. This CDR3 contains 16 residues. The CDR3 sequence: CASSGTRDRVVETQYL. DNA of the CDR3: TGTGCCAGCAGCGGAACACGGGACAGGGTGGTAGAGACCCAGTACTTA.

On this clonotype itself: The junction differs from germline at one of its ends, possibly a read error. The V gene is TRBV6-1, the J gene TRBJ2-3; the D gene is possibly TRBD2 (5 bases). Germline V gene data show CDR1 as MNHNS and CDR2 as SASEGT. CDR3 length: 14 amino acids. The DNA for the CDR3 is TGTGCGGGCACTGAGGGCAGCAACCAAGATACCCAGTATTTC. Encoded protein: CAGTEGSNQDTQYF.

The chain links TRBV12-3 or TRBV12-4 to TRBJ2-5; either TRBD1 or TRBD2 may supply D (6 bases each). Trimming took 6 bases from V and 2 from J, leaving 19 bases between them. This CDR3 comprises 16 residues. The CDR3 coding sequence is TGTGCCAGCAGGGGTACCGGGGGCCGGGCGCAAGAGACCCAGTACTTC. Translated: CASRGTGGRAQETQYF.

This clonotype was counted at least ten times. The rearrangement links TRBV11-3 to TRBJ2-1; 8 positions agree with TRBD1. Germline lookup yields CDR1 SGHNT and CDR2 YENEEA. J was trimmed by 7 bases and V by 0 bases; bases with no gene match: 2. The CDR3 spans 14 residues. CDR3 loop: CASSLDRTGNEQFF. The CDR3 DNA follows: TGTGCCAGCAGCTTAGATAGGACAGGGAATGAGCAGTTCTTC. The whole variable domain, filled in from reference TRBV11-3 and TRBJ2-1, reads EAGVVQSPRYKIIEKKQPVAFWCNPISGHNTLYWYLQNLGQGPELLIRYENEEAVDDSQLPKDRFSAERLKGVDSTLKIQPAELGDSAVYLCASSLDRTGNEQFFGPGTRLTVL.

The rearrangement links TRBV6-1 to TRBJ2-3, with D tentatively TRBD1 or TRBD2 (5 bases each). Deletions cut 5 bases from V and 12 bases from J, with 21 bases between. CDR1 and CDR2 (germline): MNHNS, SASEGT. The CDR3 runs 14 residues. The CDR3 DNA follows: TGTGCCAGCAGTCCGGGACGAGCCAACAATATTCAGTATTTT. It codes for CASSPGRANNIQYF.

Comments on this clonotype: The germline gene is not matched at one end of the junction; a read error may be the cause. The V and J genes are TRBV7-2 and TRBJ2-4; TRBD1 or TRBD2 may be the D gene (5 bases each). The CDR3 has 16 residues. The germline V gene has CDR1 SGHTA and CDR2 FQGNSA. The CDR3 region has the DNA TGTGCCAGCAGCGTTCCGGGGCGGCGAGCCACAGATATGCAGTATTTC. Translated, it gives CASSVPGRRATDMQYF.

The V and J genes are TRBV7-2 and TRBJ2-5; TRBD2 might be the D (7 bases). The V gene's germline CDR1 is SGHTA and CDR2 FQGNSA. Between the trimmed V and J ends, which lost 1 base and 3 bases, there was a span of 21 bases. CDR3 length: 18 amino acids. CDR3 protein: CASSLDGLGGGAEETQYF. The CDR3 region has the DNA TGTGCCAGCAGCTTAGATGGACTAGGGGGGGGGGCCGAAGAGACCCAGTACTTC.